A single TCR beta chain is shown here with its context. Its antigen remains unidentified. This specimen comes from a study of vaccination and CD4 T cells after COVID-19. About the research overall: The interval from dose two to post-vaccine sampling had a median of approximately 73 days, and it ranged from 14 to 241. Findings and limits, study-wide: Convalescent patients' vaccine-specific clones were spike mono-reactive in 304 of 307 cases.

Sequencing of cultured CD4+ T cell DNA used the Oncomine TCR Beta short-read assay. TCRdb re-analysed the PCR reads in MiXCR, keeping a single row per CDR3 protein. Here the sample spans about 16,000 distinct CDR3 sequences, about 35% being singletons. The CDR3 runs 15 residues. Looked up from germline, CDR1 is MNHNS and CDR2 is SASEGT. The germline V and J ends were trimmed by 6 bases and 0 bases, with 12 bases remaining between them. Treatment: roughly 10-day PBMC culture with coronavirus spike peptide pools or control peptides (ViraFEST assay). Via ViraFEST, peptide pools expanded antigen-specific T cells before TCR sequencing.

The origin of this receptor is a human donor with COVID-19. The J gene is TRBJ1-3, the V gene TRBV6-1; D is unresolved. The specimen was cultured CD4+ T cells from blood. The CDR3 DNA reads as TGTGCCAGCAGCCAAACCGCCCTCTCTGGAAACACCATATATTTT. This translates into CASSQTALSGNTIYF.